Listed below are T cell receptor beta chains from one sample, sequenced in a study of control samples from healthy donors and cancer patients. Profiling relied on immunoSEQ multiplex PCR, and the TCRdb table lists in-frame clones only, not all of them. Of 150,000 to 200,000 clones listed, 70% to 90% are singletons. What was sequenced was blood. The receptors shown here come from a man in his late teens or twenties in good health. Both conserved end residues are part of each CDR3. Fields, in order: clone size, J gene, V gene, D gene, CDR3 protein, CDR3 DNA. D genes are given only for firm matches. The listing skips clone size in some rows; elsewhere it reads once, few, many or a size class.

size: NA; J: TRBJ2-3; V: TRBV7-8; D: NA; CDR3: CASSLQGNTDTQYF; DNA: TGTGCCAGCAGCTTACAGGGGAACACAGATACGCAGTATTTT
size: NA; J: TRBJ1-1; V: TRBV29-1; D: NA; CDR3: CSVRSIGGFNTEAFF; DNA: TGCAGCGTCCGCTCAATCGGGGGGTTTAACACTGAAGCTTTCTTT
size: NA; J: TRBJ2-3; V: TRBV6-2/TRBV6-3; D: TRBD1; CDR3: CASSTGTGASTDTQYF; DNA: TGTGCCAGCAGTACCGGGACAGGGGCTAGCACAGATACGCAGTATTTT
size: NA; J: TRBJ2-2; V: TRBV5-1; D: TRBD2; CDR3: CASSSAGGPAGELFF; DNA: TGCGCCAGCAGCTCAGCGGGGGGGCCGGCCGGGGAGCTGTTTTTT
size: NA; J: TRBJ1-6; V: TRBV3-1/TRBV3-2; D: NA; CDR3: CASSQNLNSPLHF; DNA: TGTGCCAGCAGCCAAAACCTTAATTCACCCCTCCACTTT
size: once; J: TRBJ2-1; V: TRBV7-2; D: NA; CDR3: CASSLAVTRNNEQFF; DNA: TGTGCCAGCAGCTTAGCGGTGACTAGAAACAATGAGCAGTTCTTC
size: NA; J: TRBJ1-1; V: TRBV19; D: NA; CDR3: CASSIRGDTEAFF; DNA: TGTGCCAGTAGTATAAGAGGGGACACTGAAGCTTTCTTT
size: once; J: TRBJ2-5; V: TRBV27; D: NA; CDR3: CASSFEGWGTQYF; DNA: TGTGCCAGCAGTTTCGAGGGTTGGGGGACCCAGTACTTC
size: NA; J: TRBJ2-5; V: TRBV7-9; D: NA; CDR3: CASSTRSYSAETQYF; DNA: TGTGCCAGCAGCACCCGGAGTTATAGCGCGGAGACCCAGTACTTC
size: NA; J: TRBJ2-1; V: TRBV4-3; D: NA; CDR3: CASSQVTGTGNEQFF; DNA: TGCGCCAGCAGCCAAGTGACGGGGACGGGGAATGAGCAGTTCTTC
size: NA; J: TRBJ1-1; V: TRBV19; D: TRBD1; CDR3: CASSPTTQGARRWAFF; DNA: TGTGCCAGTAGTCCAACGACACAGGGGGCGCGGAGATGGGCTTTCTTT
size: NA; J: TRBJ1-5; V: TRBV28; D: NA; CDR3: CASSLKFSGSNQPQHF; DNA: TGTGCCAGCAGTTTGAAGTTTAGCGGTAGCAATCAGCCCCAGCATTTT
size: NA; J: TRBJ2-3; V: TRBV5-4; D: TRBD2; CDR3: CASSPGLAESTDTQYF; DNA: TGTGCCAGCAGCCCGGGACTAGCGGAGAGCACAGATACGCAGTATTTT